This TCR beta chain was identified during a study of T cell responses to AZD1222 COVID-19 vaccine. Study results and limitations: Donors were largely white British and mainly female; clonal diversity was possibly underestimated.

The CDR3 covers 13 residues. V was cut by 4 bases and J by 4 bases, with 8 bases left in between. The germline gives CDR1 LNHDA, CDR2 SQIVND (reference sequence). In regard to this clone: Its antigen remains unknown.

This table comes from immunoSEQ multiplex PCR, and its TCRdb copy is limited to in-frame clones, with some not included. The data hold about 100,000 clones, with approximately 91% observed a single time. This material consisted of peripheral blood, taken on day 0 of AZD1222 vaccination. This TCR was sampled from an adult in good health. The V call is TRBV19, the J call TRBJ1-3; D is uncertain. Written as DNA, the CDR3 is TGTGCCAGTAGTACCGAACAGGGAAACACCATATATTTT. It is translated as CASSTEQGNTIYF.